The clone carrying this T cell receptor (beta chain) was counted at least ten times. This entry is derived from a study of early T cells in non-severe SARS-CoV-2 infection. Trimming removed 2 bases from V and 6 bases from J; junction bases left unmatched: 10. The V gene's germline CDR1 is SGDLS and CDR2 YYNGEE. The CDR3 consists of 16 residues. TCRdb reprocessed the 5' RACE reads with MiXCR, giving one entry per CDR3 protein. The sample includes 55,000 to 65,000 distinct CDR3 sequences, approximately 13% of them seen just once. The sequence came from an adult who was a healthcare worker with PCR-confirmed SARS-CoV-2 infection or an uninfected control (not recorded which). Sequenced material: whole blood. The gene calls are TRBV9 and TRBJ2-3; TRBD1 agrees at 9 bases. Here the CDR3 DNA reads TGTGCCAGCAGCGTCATTGGGGACAGGGTCACGGATACGCAGTATTTT. Protein sequence: CASSVIGDRVTDTQYF.